These T cell receptor beta chains were read from a single sample in a study of shared T cell receptors in the human thymus. Measured with immunoSEQ multiplex PCR; TCRdb has only the in-frame clones, and not every one. Of hundreds of thousands of clones listed, roughly 90% are singletons. These same data were also listed under a study on human thymus T cells.

Sequenced: thymocytes. Receptors were obtained from a boy less than two years old with a congenital heart defect. Both conserved end residues are part of each CDR3. The D gene is left open where the match is weak. Clone size is shown for a subset of rows, as once, few, many or a class of expanded clone.

clone size: NA
J gene: TRBJ2-7
D gene: NA
V gene: TRBV27
CDR3 protein: CASSLPLHAGRGYEQYF
CDR3 DNA: TGTGCCAGCAGTTTACCGCTCCACGCGGGGCGCGGGTACGAGCAGTACTTC

clone size: NA
J gene: TRBJ2-3
D gene: TRBD2
V gene: TRBV4-3
CDR3 protein: CASSQDASGATLDTQYF
CDR3 DNA: TGCGCCAGCAGCCAAGACGCCAGCGGGGCGACCCTAGATACGCAGTATTTT

clone size: NA
J gene: TRBJ2-4
D gene: TRBD1
V gene: TRBV9
CDR3 protein: CASSPRTGLKNIQYF
CDR3 DNA: TGTGCCAGCAGCCCCCGGACAGGGTTAAAAAACATTCAGTACTTC

clone size: NA
J gene: TRBJ2-3
D gene: TRBD2
V gene: TRBV11-3
CDR3 protein: CASSLDQREGPRETDTQYF
CDR3 DNA: TGTGCCAGCAGCTTAGATCAGCGGGAGGGCCCTAGGGAAACAGATACGCAGTATTTT

clone size: few
J gene: TRBJ1-5
D gene: TRBD1
V gene: TRBV14
CDR3 protein: CASKVRDRINQPQHF
CDR3 DNA: TGTGCCAGCAAAGTGAGGGACAGGATCAATCAGCCCCAGCATTTT

clone size: few
J gene: TRBJ2-5
D gene: NA
V gene: TRBV7-2
CDR3 protein: CASSFRGLKETQYF
CDR3 DNA: TGTGCCAGCAGCTTCCGGGGACTCAAGGAGACCCAGTACTTC

clone size: NA
J gene: TRBJ2-5
D gene: NA
V gene: TRBV29-1
CDR3 protein: CAAPLKTQYF
CDR3 DNA: TGCGCGGCCCCTTTGAAGACCCAGTACTTC

clone size: NA
J gene: TRBJ1-2
D gene: NA
V gene: TRBV10-3
CDR3 protein: CAISESDKPNYGYTF
CDR3 DNA: TGTGCCATCAGTGAGTCAGACAAACCGAACTATGGCTACACCTTC

clone size: NA
J gene: TRBJ2-7
D gene: TRBD2
V gene: TRBV6-1
CDR3 protein: CASSEGLAGGDEQYF
CDR3 DNA: TGTGCCAGCAGTGAGGGACTAGCGGGAGGAGACGAGCAGTACTTC

clone size: NA
J gene: TRBJ1-1
D gene: NA
V gene: TRBV6-4
CDR3 protein: CASKPVEGQNTEAFF
CDR3 DNA: TGTGCCAGCAAACCCGTCGAGGGTCAGAACACTGAAGCTTTCTTT

clone size: NA
J gene: TRBJ1-4
D gene: NA
V gene: TRBV6-1
CDR3 protein: CASSDQQRLNEKLFF
CDR3 DNA: TGTGCCAGCAGTGACCAACAGAGATTAAATGAAAAACTGTTTTTT

clone size: NA
J gene: TRBJ1-3
D gene: NA
V gene: TRBV14
CDR3 protein: CASSEVALGVSWDTIYF
CDR3 DNA: TGTGCCAGCAGCGAAGTGGCCCTAGGAGTGTCCTGGGACACCATATATTTT

clone size: NA
J gene: TRBJ2-6
D gene: TRBD1
V gene: TRBV5-1
CDR3 protein: CASRADRAPGANVLTF
CDR3 DNA: TGCGCCAGCAGGGCGGACAGGGCTCCTGGGGCCAACGTCCTGACTTTC

clone size: NA
J gene: TRBJ2-3
D gene: NA
V gene: TRBV28
CDR3 protein: CASRRQVGGDTQYF
CDR3 DNA: TGTGCCAGCAGAAGGCAGGTTGGGGGGGATACGCAGTATTTT

clone size: few
J gene: TRBJ2-4
D gene: TRBD2
V gene: TRBV4-3
CDR3 protein: CASSHRYREEYIQYF
CDR3 DNA: TGCGCCAGCAGCCACCGCTACCGGGAGGAGTACATTCAGTACTTC

clone size: NA
J gene: TRBJ2-1
D gene: TRBD2
V gene: TRBV2
CDR3 protein: CASSEAASGYNEQFF
CDR3 DNA: TGTGCCAGCAGTGAAGCGGCTAGCGGTTACAATGAGCAGTTCTTC

clone size: NA
J gene: TRBJ1-2
D gene: NA
V gene: TRBV7-8
CDR3 protein: CASSLWAGDGYTF
CDR3 DNA: TGTGCCAGCAGCTTATGGGCAGGGGATGGCTACACCTTC

clone size: NA
J gene: TRBJ2-2
D gene: TRBD1
V gene: TRBV27
CDR3 protein: CASSRYMTGGFTGELFF
CDR3 DNA: TGTGCCAGCAGTCGATACATGACAGGGGGTTTCACCGGGGAGCTGTTTTTT

clone size: NA
J gene: TRBJ2-7
D gene: NA
V gene: TRBV27
CDR3 protein: CASSFSGHSSYEQYF
CDR3 DNA: TGTGCCAGCAGCTTCTCGGGACATAGCTCCTACGAGCAGTACTTC

clone size: NA
J gene: TRBJ2-7
D gene: NA
V gene: TRBV4-1
CDR3 protein: CASSQDLHEQYF
CDR3 DNA: TGCGCCAGCAGCCAAGATCTCCACGAGCAGTACTTC

clone size: NA
J gene: TRBJ2-1
D gene: TRBD2
V gene: TRBV6-5
CDR3 protein: CASSRLAGAMDEQFF
CDR3 DNA: TGTGCCAGCAGCCGACTAGCGGGAGCGATGGATGAGCAGTTCTTC

clone size: few
J gene: TRBJ1-3
D gene: TRBD1
V gene: TRBV27
CDR3 protein: CASSPHRRQGLRNTIYF
CDR3 DNA: TGTGCCAGCAGCCCCCACCGTCGACAGGGTTTGCGAAACACCATATATTTT

clone size: NA
J gene: TRBJ1-2
D gene: TRBD1
V gene: TRBV19
CDR3 protein: CASSIRTGSYGYTF
CDR3 DNA: TGTGCCAGTAGTATCCGGACAGGGAGTTATGGCTACACCTTC

clone size: NA
J gene: TRBJ2-7
D gene: TRBD1
V gene: TRBV5-6
CDR3 protein: CASSVRDRRNYEQYF
CDR3 DNA: TGTGCCAGCAGCGTTAGGGACAGACGAAACTACGAGCAGTACTTC

clone size: NA
J gene: TRBJ2-1
D gene: TRBD2
V gene: TRBV29-1
CDR3 protein: CSPYRSGIAGEQFF
CDR3 DNA: TGCAGCCCCTATCGTAGCGGGATCGCAGGTGAGCAGTTCTTC

clone size: NA
J gene: TRBJ2-5
D gene: TRBD1
V gene: TRBV5-6
CDR3 protein: CASSLEQGAKETQYF
CDR3 DNA: TGTGCCAGCAGCTTGGAACAGGGGGCAAAAGAGACCCAGTACTTC

clone size: NA
J gene: TRBJ1-5
D gene: TRBD1
V gene: TRBV7-9
CDR3 protein: CASSSRGDQPQHF
CDR3 DNA: TGTGCCAGCAGCTCCAGGGGGGATCAGCCCCAGCATTTT

clone size: NA
J gene: TRBJ2-7
D gene: TRBD1
V gene: TRBV6-6
CDR3 protein: CASSWGTGAPTYEQYF
CDR3 DNA: TGTGCCAGCAGTTGGGGAACAGGGGCGCCAACCTACGAGCAGTACTTC

clone size: NA
J gene: TRBJ2-1
D gene: TRBD1
V gene: TRBV27
CDR3 protein: CASSLGTGLYNEQFF
CDR3 DNA: TGTGCCAGCAGTTTGGGGACAGGGTTATACAATGAGCAGTTCTTC

clone size: NA
J gene: TRBJ2-3
D gene: NA
V gene: TRBV5-1
CDR3 protein: CASSSRDWYTDTQYF
CDR3 DNA: TGCGCCAGCAGCTCCCGGGACTGGTACACAGATACGCAGTATTTT

clone size: NA
J gene: TRBJ2-7
D gene: NA
V gene: TRBV6-6
CDR3 protein: CASSYSSYEQYF
CDR3 DNA: TGTGCCAGCAGTTACTCGAGCTACGAGCAGTACTTC

clone size: NA
J gene: TRBJ1-5
D gene: TRBD1
V gene: TRBV19
CDR3 protein: CATALQGSNTHSNQPQHF
CDR3 DNA: TGTGCCACCGCCCTACAGGGGTCCAACACCCATAGCAATCAGCCCCAGCATTTT

clone size: once
J gene: TRBJ2-4
D gene: NA
V gene: TRBV4-3
CDR3 protein: CASSQGTGIAKNIQYF
CDR3 DNA: TGCGCCAGCAGCCAAGGCACAGGTATAGCCAAAAACATTCAGTACTTC

clone size: NA
J gene: TRBJ2-3
D gene: TRBD1
V gene: TRBV11-2
CDR3 protein: CASSSPEGTGGSPDTQYF
CDR3 DNA: TGTGCCAGCAGCTCTCCCGAAGGGACAGGGGGTTCCCCGGATACGCAGTATTTT